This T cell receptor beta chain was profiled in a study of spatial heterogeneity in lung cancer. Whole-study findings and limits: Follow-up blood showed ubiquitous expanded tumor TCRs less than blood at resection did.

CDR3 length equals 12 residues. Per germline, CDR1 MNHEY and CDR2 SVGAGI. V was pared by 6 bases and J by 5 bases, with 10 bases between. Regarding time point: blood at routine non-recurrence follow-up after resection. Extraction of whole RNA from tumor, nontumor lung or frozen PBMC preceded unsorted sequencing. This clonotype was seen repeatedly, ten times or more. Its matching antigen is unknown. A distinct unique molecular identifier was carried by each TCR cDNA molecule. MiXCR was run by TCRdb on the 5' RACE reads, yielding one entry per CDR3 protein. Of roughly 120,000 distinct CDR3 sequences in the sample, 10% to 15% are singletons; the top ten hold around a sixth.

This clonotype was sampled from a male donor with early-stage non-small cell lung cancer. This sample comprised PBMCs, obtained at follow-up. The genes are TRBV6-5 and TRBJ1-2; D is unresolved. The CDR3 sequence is CASRSTDYGYTF. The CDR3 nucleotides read TGTGCCAGCAGATCGACGGATTATGGCTACACCTTC.